The 21 T cell receptor beta chains presented below share a single source sample, sequenced in a study of blood T cells in healthy people across ages. A second PCR of 7 to 11 cycles used a sample-barcoded 5' primer and a J-beta primer mix. Using its own MiXCR run on the 5' RACE reads, TCRdb lists one record per CDR3 protein. The sample comprises hundreds of thousands of distinct CDR3 sequences, around 25% of which are singletons, and roughly 9% rests with the top ten. These data also formed part of another study, on T cells of mothers and their children.

Source material: blood. Source of these receptors: a boy younger than 18 in good health.

Concerning this clonotype itself: The junction departs from the called germline gene at one end, perhaps through a read error. CDR3: CASSYSSARDYCFF. CDR3 nucleotides: TGTGCCAGCAGTTACTCGTCAGCTAGGGACTACTGTTTCTTC. The genes are TRBV6-2 or TRBV6-3 and TRBJ2-4; 7 bases agree with TRBD2. This CDR3 has 14 residues. The germline gives CDR1 MNHEY, CDR2 SVGEGT.

CDR3 DNA: TGTGCCAGCAGTTTGCATCAGGGAGGATACAATGAGCAGTTCTTC. Its protein product is CASSLHQGGYNEQFF. The gene calls are TRBV12-3 or TRBV12-4 and TRBJ2-1, with D possibly matching TRBD2 (6 bases). The CDR3 covers 15 residues. V shed 3 bases and J shed 4 bases, with 13 bases lying between them.

The chain is built from TRBV2 and TRBJ2-5; 8 bases map to TRBD1. Trimming cost V 6 bases and J 2 bases; bases outside gene matches: 8. Looked up from germline, CDR1 is SNHLY and CDR2 is FYNNEI. CDR3 length: 15 amino acids. CDR3 protein: CASSPDRGGQETQYF. DNA for the CDR3: TGTGCCAGCAGCCCCGACAGGGGAGGTCAAGAGACCCAGTACTTC.

Worth noting for this clonotype: Mismatch with germline at one junction end may stem from a read error. The chain is built from TRBV28 and TRBJ2-5; D tentatively reads TRBD1 or TRBD2 (6 bases each). The CDR3 is 12 amino acids. The germline gives CDR1 MDHEN, CDR2 SYDVKM. DNA for the CDR3: TGTGTCAGCGTGGGGGGCGTGAAGACCCAGTACTTC. This codes for CVSVGGVKTQYF. The variable domain in full, completed from reference TRBV28 and TRBJ2-5, reads DVKVTQSSRYLVKRTGEKVFLECVQDMDHENMFWYRQDPGLGLRLIYFSYDVKMKEKGDIPEGYSVSREKKERFSLILESASTNQTSMYLCVSVGGVKTQYFGPGTRLLVL.

CDR3 in amino acids: CASSPSSETQYF. CDR3 DNA: TGTGCCAGCAGCCCTAGTAGTGAGACCCAGTACTTC. This chain uses TRBV7-9 with TRBJ2-5; unclear D gene. The V gene's germline CDR1 is SEHNR and CDR2 FQNEAQ (reference sequence). Trimming removed 5 bases from V and 5 bases from J, with 9 bases in between. The CDR3 runs 12 residues.

This clonotype was counted ten times or more. This chain joins TRBV5-1 and TRBJ1-2; no firm D call. The germline V gene encodes CDR1 SGHRS and CDR2 YFSETQ. The CDR3 length is 13 residues. The V end lost 4 bases, the J end lost 1 base, and 8 bases lay between the germline ends. The CDR3 DNA is TGCGCCAGCAGCGGTGGTAGTAACTATGGCTACACCTTC. This translates into CASSGGSNYGYTF.

This rearrangement joins TRBV15 to TRBJ2-3, with 12 nucleotides matching TRBD2. CDR3 length equals 20 residues. Germline CDR1 reads LNHNV; CDR2 reads YYDKDF (reference sequence). The trim removed 0 bases at V and 3 bases at J, leaving 13 bases unmatched. Here the CDR3 reads CATSREKPFTSGGLTDTQYF. The CDR3 region has the DNA TGTGCCACCAGCAGAGAGAAACCCTTCACTAGCGGGGGGTTGACAGATACGCAGTATTTT.

The rearrangement joins TRBV7-9 to TRBJ2-7; no reliable D call. Germline lookup yields CDR1 SEHNR and CDR2 FQNEAQ (reference sequence). Trimming stripped 5 bases from V and 5 bases from J, with 19 bases between. CDR3 length equals 15 residues. The CDR3 nucleotides are TGTGCCAGCAGCCCCGGGCACCCCACGGTCCACGAGCAGTACTTC. Its protein is CASSPGHPTVHEQYF.

This clonotype was counted only a few times. CDR3 sequence (DNA): TGTGCCAGCACCTACCTAGGAGGGTCGTACCAAGAGACCCAGTACTTC. It encodes CASTYLGGSYQETQYF. This sequence joins TRBV6-1 and TRBJ2-5, with D perhaps TRBD2 (6 bases). Per the germline V gene, CDR1 is MNHNS and CDR2 is SASEGT. There are 16 residues in the CDR3. Between the trimmed V and J ends, which lost 7 bases and 0 bases, there was a span of 18 bases.

The chain employs TRBV3-1 and TRBJ2-3, with 11 bases lining up with TRBD2. The CDR3 runs 17 residues. Germline CDR1 and CDR2: LGHDT and YNNKEL (reference sequence). V lost 0 bases, J lost 6 bases, and 8 bases stayed unmatched. The chain's CDR3 is CASSQEATSGTRDTQYF. The DNA for the CDR3 is TGTGCCAGCAGCCAAGAAGCGACTAGCGGGACTCGGGATACGCAGTATTTT.

The rearrangement joins TRBV20-1 to TRBJ2-7; D is undetermined. V lost 1 base and J lost 7, with 8 bases in between. The CDR3 runs to 11 residues. The germline V gene has CDR1 DFQATT and CDR2 SNEGSKA (reference sequence). CDR3 DNA sequence: TGCAGTGCTAGAGTTAGGGAAGAGCAGTACTTC. It yields the protein CSARVREEQYF.

The chain recombines TRBV11-1 with TRBJ2-2, with TRBD2 matching over 8 bases. Trimming removed 2 bases from V and 0 bases from J; junction bases left unmatched: 17. CDR1 SGHAT and CDR2 FQDESV come from the germline V gene (reference sequence). The CDR3 loop spans 21 amino acids. CDR3 sequence (DNA): TGTGCCAGCAGCTTACGGGGGGGGGCACCTACGCTTACGACGAACACCGGGGAGCTGTTTTTT. It yields the protein CASSLRGGAPTLTTNTGELFF.

The CDR3 coding sequence is TGCGCCAGCAGCCAATCCGTCGGGAACACTGAAGCTTTCTTT. Amino acids: CASSQSVGNTEAFF. The J gene is TRBJ1-1, the V gene TRBV4-3; no firm D call. This CDR3 region has 14 residues. CDR1 and CDR2 (germline): LGHNA, YSLEER. Trimming took off 2 bases at V and 1 base at J, with 8 bases between the two ends.

The V and J genes are TRBV6-2 or TRBV6-3 and TRBJ2-7; D remains unclear. CDR1 is MNHEY, CDR2 SVGEGT, per germline. The CDR3 consists of 14 residues. With 5 bases removed from V and 5 bases from J, the gap between germline ends came to 16 bases. CDR3 protein: CASSTQNPSDEQYF. CDR3 coding DNA: TGTGCCAGCAGTACCCAGAACCCATCGGACGAGCAGTACTTC.

This clonotype has just a few counts. V usage is TRBV4-2 and J usage is TRBJ2-1, with 13 bases that match TRBD2. The end of the DNA aligns better with TRBJ2-5, so the J call may be wrong. There are 16 residues in the CDR3. Looked up from germline, CDR1 is LGHNA and CDR2 is YNFKEQ. CDR3 coding DNA: TGTGCCAGCAGCCCTGGACTAGCGGGAGCTAGGGAGACCCAGTACTTC. It is translated as CASSPGLAGARETQYF.

The V call is TRBV7-8, the J call TRBJ2-5; TRBD2 aligns across 8 bases. TRBJ2-1 explains the end of the DNA better; the J call may be wrong. The V gene's germline CDR1 is SGHVS and CDR2 FQNEAQ. The CDR3 is made up of 16 amino acids. The CDR3 DNA reads as TGTGCCAGCAGCCCGCTCGGGGGGGGACGTTACAATGAGCAGTTCTTC. It encodes CASSPLGGGRYNEQFF.

The chain uses TRBV7-6 and TRBJ2-5, with 8 bases identical to TRBD2. The J call is doubtful: the DNA matches TRBJ2-7 better. Germline CDR1 and CDR2: SGHVS and FNYEAQ. CDR3 length: 15 residues. The CDR3: CASSPIGLAGSEQYF. CDR3 nucleotides: TGTGCCAGCAGCCCTATCGGGCTAGCGGGTAGCGAGCAGTACTTC.

This CDR3 reads CATREGNQPQHF. The CDR3, as DNA: TGTGCCACCAGAGAGGGAAATCAGCCCCAGCATTTT. The chain uses TRBV2 and TRBJ1-5; D is unresolved. V lost 10 bases and J lost 4, with 11 bases in between. The CDR3 consists of 12 residues. The germline V gene encodes CDR1 SNHLY and CDR2 FYNNEI. Together with reference TRBV2 and TRBJ1-5, the CDR3 gives the full variable domain: EPEVTQTPSHQVTQMGQEVILRCVPISNHLYFYWYRQILGQKVEFLVSFYNNEISEKSEIFDDQFSVERPDGSNFTLKIRSTKLEDSAMYFCATREGNQPQHFGDGTRLSIL.

The rearrangement joins TRBV28 to TRBJ1-2; TRBD1 might be the D (6 bases). V lost 1 base, J lost 1 base, and 7 bases lay in between. The CDR3 has 14 residues. Germline CDR1 reads MDHEN; CDR2 reads SYDVKM. The CDR3 sequence: CASSLSGDNYGYTF. The CDR3 DNA follows: TGTGCCAGCAGTTTATCAGGGGATAACTATGGCTACACCTTC.

The table lists this clonotype with a few counts. The chain is built from TRBV6-1 and TRBJ2-5; D possibly corresponds to TRBD1 (6 bases). The J call may be in error: the DNA end matches TRBJ2-7 better. Germline V gene lookup returns CDR1 MNHNS and CDR2 SASEGT. The CDR3 extends over 15 amino acids. The CDR3 here is CASSEPTGMNYEQYF. The CDR3 DNA reads TGTGCCAGCAGTGAACCTACAGGGATGAACTACGAGCAGTACTTC.

This chain joins TRBV7-2 and TRBJ2-2, with no clear D. Germline V lookup: CDR1 SGHTA, CDR2 FQGNSA. CDR3 length equals 14 residues. Trimming left V 5 bases short and J 6 bases short, with 13 bases between. CDR3 residues: CASSPQIRAGELFF. Here the CDR3 DNA reads TGTGCCAGCAGCCCCCAAATTCGCGCCGGGGAGCTGTTTTTT.